The next 21 T cell receptor beta chains were all read from a single sample in a study of beta chain features in type 1 diabetes. Study-wide results and limits: Type 1 diabetes patients had TCRB CDR3s that were shorter (moderately but significantly so) in all four CD4+ subsets.

Their specific antigens are unknown. What was sequenced were expressed TCRB transcripts, since all of the isolated RNA had been reverse transcribed. The protocol was immunoSEQ multiplex PCR, while the TCRdb copy is restricted to in-frame clones and leaves out a portion. The table shows roughly 300,000 clones, with approximately 9.9% occurring only once. Sequencing was done on a sample of central memory CD4+ T cells from blood. These receptor sequences come from a man aged 25 to 40 with type 1 diabetes.

This clone was seen at least ten times. The chain links TRBV5-4 to TRBJ2-2; no reliable D call. The germline V gene has CDR1 SGHNT and CDR2 YYREEE (reference sequence). CDR3 length equals 15 residues. Trimming stripped 3 bases from V and 1 base from J, with 10 bases between. The CDR3 loop reads CASSSNVGNTGELFF. The CDR3 nucleotides read TGTGCCAGCAGCTCTAATGTTGGGAACACCGGGGAGCTGTTTTTT.

V usage is TRBV10-3 and J usage is TRBJ2-3; 8 bases line up with TRBD1. The CDR3 runs 18 residues. The trim removed 5 bases at V and 0 bases at J, leaving 13 bases unmatched. Per germline, CDR1 ENHRY and CDR2 SYGVKD. The CDR3 sequence is CAISPAAGQASSTDTQYF. The CDR3 DNA reads as TGTGCCATCAGTCCAGCCGCGGGACAGGCGTCTAGCACAGATACGCAGTATTTT.

This clone appeared a few times. The chain joins TRBV7-2 to TRBJ1-6; no clear D gene. Trimming removed 3 bases at V and 9 bases at J, with 12 bases between. The V gene's germline CDR1 is SGHTA and CDR2 FQGNSA. The CDR3 runs to 14 residues. For the CDR3, the DNA is TGTGCCAGCAGCTTCCCGGGTCGAGGTTCACCCCTCCACTTT. It yields the protein CASSFPGRGSPLHF.

The sample holds a few counts of this clone. The rearrangement joins TRBV29-1 to TRBJ2-1; 8 bases are shared with TRBD1. The V gene's germline CDR1 is SQVTM and CDR2 ANQGSEA. This CDR3 spans 11 amino acids. Unmatched junction bases numbered 7, after V lost 3 bases and J lost 15 bases. The CDR3 spells CSVEDREVGFF. The CDR3, as DNA: TGCAGCGTTGAGGACAGGGAGGTTGGGTTCTTC.

The chain links TRBV2 to TRBJ1-4, with D unresolved. Germline CDR1 SNHLY, CDR2 FYNNEI. V was shortened by 2 bases and J by 4 bases, with 8 bases between the two germline ends. The CDR3 covers 14 residues. The CDR3 spells CASSERVINEKLFF. The CDR3, as DNA: TGTGCCAGCAGTGAAAGGGTCATTAATGAAAAACTGTTTTTT.

The chain uses TRBV7-9 and TRBJ1-6, with D uncertain. The CDR3 spans 15 residues. Between the trimmed V and J ends, which lost 7 bases and 5 bases, there was a span of 15 bases. CDR1 and CDR2 from the germline V gene are SEHNR and FQNEAQ (reference sequence). DNA for the CDR3: TGTGCCAGCATAAGCGGCCGCAACAATAATTCACCCCTCCACTTT. It translates to CASISGRNNNSPLHF.

This clone has a handful of counts. CDR3 sequence (DNA): TGTGCCAGTGGGGGGGACAGGGCCATGGAAGAGACCCAGTACTTC. Its protein is CASGGDRAMEETQYF. The chain links TRBV19 to TRBJ2-5; TRBD1 aligns across 9 bases. J lost 3 bases, V lost 8 bases, and 10 bases had no gene match. This CDR3 region has 15 residues. Germline loops: CDR1 LNHDA, CDR2 SQIVND (reference sequence).

V is TRBV4-1 and J is TRBJ2-5, with unresolved D. Trimming took 1 base from V and 0 from J, leaving 3 bases between them. This CDR3 region has 13 residues. The germline V gene has CDR1 MGHRA and CDR2 YSYEKL. The CDR3 bases are TGCGCCAGCAGCCAAGGGCACCAAGAGACCCAGTACTTC. Amino acids: CASSQGHQETQYF.

V usage is TRBV20-1 and J usage is TRBJ2-1; maybe TRBD2 (5 bases). The CDR3 has 10 residues. The germline V and J ends were trimmed by 5 bases and 8 bases, with 7 bases remaining between them. Germline CDR1 reads DFQATT; CDR2 reads SNEGSKA (reference sequence). CDR3 DNA sequence: TGCAGTGCTCACGGGGATGAGCAGTTCTTC. This encodes CSAHGDEQFF.

In this sample, this clone turned up a few times. This sequence joins TRBV28 and TRBJ1-1, with 10 positions matching TRBD1. This CDR3 comprises 14 residues. Germline-derived CDR1 and CDR2 are MDHEN and SYDVKM. The V gene end was trimmed by 5 bases and the J gene end by 12 bases; junction bases not matched to a gene: 12. The CDR3 reads CASSAPLTGGATFF. DNA of the CDR3: TGTGCCAGCAGTGCCCCTCTGACAGGGGGCGCAACTTTCTTT.

This clone showed up just a few times. This chain links TRBV5-1 with TRBJ2-4, with D possibly called TRBD1 or TRBD2 (5 bases each). The CDR3 sequence is 13 residues long. Germline CDR1 and CDR2: SGHRS and YFSETQ. V lost 7 bases to trimming and J lost 1 base, with 9 bases between them. CDR3 loop: CASGWDAKNIQYF. CDR3 sequence (DNA): TGCGCCAGCGGGTGGGACGCCAAAAACATTCAGTACTTC.

This clone was observed a few times. V gene TRBV10-3 combines with J gene TRBJ2-5, with D unclear. The V gene lost 10 bases and the J gene lost 2 bases, with 8 bases spanning the gap. The CDR3 loop spans 11 amino acids. From germline, CDR1 is ENHRY and CDR2 SYGVKD. The CDR3 bases are TGTGCCAGCAGAAGGCAAGAGACCCAGTACTTC. Protein: CASRRQETQYF.

This clone showed up just a few times. CDR3: CASSFRTVTDTQYF. The CDR3 DNA follows: TGTGCCAGCAGCTTCCGGACAGTCACAGATACGCAGTATTTT. The chain joins TRBV5-4 to TRBJ2-3; a possible D gene is TRBD1 (6 bases). The length of the CDR3 is 14 residues. Germline values: CDR1 SGHNT, CDR2 YYREEE (reference sequence). Trimming stripped 2 bases from V and 2 bases from J, with 9 bases between.

The V gene is TRBV30, the J gene TRBJ2-2; perhaps TRBD2 as D (5 bases). The CDR3 covers 14 residues. V was cut by 2 bases and J by 4 bases, with 11 bases left in between. The germline CDR1 and CDR2 sequences are GTSNPN and SVGIG (reference sequence). The CDR3 here is CAWSFFGSTGELFF. The CDR3 DNA sequence: TGTGCCTGGAGTTTTTTTGGGAGCACCGGGGAGCTGTTTTTT.

This clone was recorded a few times. The rearrangement joins TRBV2 to TRBJ2-1; TRBD2 might be the D (6 bases). The CDR3 consists of 15 residues. Trimming left V 6 bases short and J 0 bases short, with 12 bases between. In germline, CDR1 is SNHLY, CDR2 FYNNEI. The CDR3 region is CASSLEEGSYNEQFF. For the CDR3, the DNA is TGTGCCAGCAGCCTGGAGGAGGGCTCCTACAATGAGCAGTTCTTC.

This clone was seen a few times. The sample holds other DNA sequences that translate to the same CDR3. The J gene is TRBJ1-1, the V gene TRBV29-1; TRBD1 might be the D (6 bases). V was trimmed by 5 bases and J by 1 base, leaving 11 bases between them. Germline CDR1 SQVTM, CDR2 ANQGSEA. The CDR3 covers 13 residues. The CDR3 DNA sequence: TGCAGCGTTACGACAGGTGGGAACACTGAAGCTTTCTTT. This sequence encodes CSVTTGGNTEAFF.

This clone occurred a few times. J is TRBJ1-1 and V is TRBV7-2; D not resolved. CDR1 is SGHTA and CDR2 is FQGNSA in the germline V gene. V was clipped by 7 bases and J by 0 bases, with 9 bases between them. This CDR3 comprises 13 residues. CDR3 amino acids: CASISQVNTEAFF. The CDR3 nucleotides read TGTGCCAGCATCAGCCAGGTGAACACTGAAGCTTTCTTT.

This clone was picked up a small number of times. Other nucleotide sequences in the sample specify the same CDR3. This chain uses TRBV5-1 with TRBJ1-5; D is unclear. Germline CDR1 SGHRS, CDR2 YFSETQ. Trimming took off 0 bases at V and 6 bases at J, with 13 bases between the two ends. There are 15 residues in the CDR3. The CDR3 spells CASSLEGGIGQPQHF. CDR3 nucleotides: TGCGCCAGCAGCTTGGAGGGTGGCATAGGTCAGCCCCAGCATTTT.

This clone was counted only a few times. The V gene is TRBV9, the J gene TRBJ2-7, with 15 nucleotides matching TRBD2. The V gene's germline CDR1 is SGDLS and CDR2 YYNGEE. The CDR3 totals 17 residues. V gave up 4 bases and J gave up 5 bases; unmatched junction bases: 10. The chain's CDR3 is CASSPRTSGGALHEQYF. For the CDR3, the DNA is TGTGCCAGCAGCCCCCGGACTAGCGGGGGGGCCCTCCACGAGCAGTACTTC.

The rearrangement links TRBV4-3 to TRBJ2-7; TRBD1 aligns across 7 bases. Germline V CDR1 and CDR2: LGHNA, YSLEER. V shed 1 base and J 7 bases; nucleotides not matched to a gene: 4. This CDR3 is built from 13 residues. CDR3 sequence reads: CASSQGQGWEQYF. In DNA, the CDR3 is TGCGCCAGCAGCCAAGGACAGGGTTGGGAGCAGTACTTC.

The sample holds a few counts of this clone. The chain is built from TRBV5-4 and TRBJ1-6, with 9 bases that match TRBD1. The trim removed 0 bases at V and 4 bases at J, leaving 2 bases unmatched. Looked up from germline, CDR1 is SGHNT and CDR2 is YYREEE (reference sequence). This CDR3 spans 16 amino acids. The CDR3 loop is CASSLGGTGYNSPLHF. The CDR3 DNA reads as TGTGCCAGCAGCTTGGGTGGGACAGGGTATAATTCACCCCTCCACTTT.